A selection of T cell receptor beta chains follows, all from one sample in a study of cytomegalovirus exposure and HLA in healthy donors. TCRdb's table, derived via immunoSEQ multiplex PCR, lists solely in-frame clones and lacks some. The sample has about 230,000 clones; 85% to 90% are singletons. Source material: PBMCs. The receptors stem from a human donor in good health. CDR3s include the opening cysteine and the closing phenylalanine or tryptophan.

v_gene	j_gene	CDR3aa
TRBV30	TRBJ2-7	CAADRGRFHEQYF
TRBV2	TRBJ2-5	CASSDVGAETQYF
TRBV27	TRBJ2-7	CASSRSGRAYEQYF
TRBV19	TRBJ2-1	CASSGSGMGNEQFF
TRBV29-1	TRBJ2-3	CSVDRASGSGNTQYF
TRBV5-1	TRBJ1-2	CASSSQGDYGYTF
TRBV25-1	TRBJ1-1	CASTEGGAIPAFF
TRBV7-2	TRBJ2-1	CASSLGRGGSLENEQFF
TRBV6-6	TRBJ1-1	CASSPEGEAFF
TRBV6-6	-	CASSYGVRDYEQYF
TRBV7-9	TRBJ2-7	CASSPRPMLRDSLTYEQYF
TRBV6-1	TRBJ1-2	CASSAMDRGDYGYTF
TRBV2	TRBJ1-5	CASSAGQGSNQPQHF
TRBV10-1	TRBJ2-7	CASSAETSSSYEQYF
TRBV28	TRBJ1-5	CASRDDLETTNQPQHF
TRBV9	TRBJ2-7	CASSVADTYEQYF
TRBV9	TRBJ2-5	CASSVGSGWETQYF
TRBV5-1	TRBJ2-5	CASTPDRGQETQYF
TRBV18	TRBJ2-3	CASSPWDTLTTDTQYF
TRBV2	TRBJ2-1	CASSGQGASGNEQFF
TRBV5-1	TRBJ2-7	CASSLSGGAPYYEQYF
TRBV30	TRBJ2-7	CAWSVREQYF
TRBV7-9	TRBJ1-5	CASSFSTGSQPQHF
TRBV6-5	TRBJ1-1	CASSYSIPVNTEAFF
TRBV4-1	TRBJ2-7	CASSQVEGSGTSAYEQYF
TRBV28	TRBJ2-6	CASSFTGQSSGANVLTF
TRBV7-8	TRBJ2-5	CASSLALTGQETQYF
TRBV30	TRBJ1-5	CAWSVRGQGFSRPQHF
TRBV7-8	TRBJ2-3	CASSLYAGRGDTQYF
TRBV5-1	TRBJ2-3	CASSLGQGTTDTQYF
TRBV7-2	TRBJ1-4	CASSLGPAGNEKLFF
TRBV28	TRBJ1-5	CASSLAGRGGSGNQPQHF
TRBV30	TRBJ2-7	CAWSPRWGSYEQYF
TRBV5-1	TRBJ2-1	CASSLAAYSAVVDEQFF
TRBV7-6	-	CASSTGLAGGLYEQYF
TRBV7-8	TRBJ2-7	CASSLLLGNEQYF
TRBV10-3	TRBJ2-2	CAISDRQANTGELFF
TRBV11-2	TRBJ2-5	CASSFILRETQYF
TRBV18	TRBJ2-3	CASSPSTDTQYF
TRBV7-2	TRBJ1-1	CASSLGQGITEAFF
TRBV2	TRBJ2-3	CASSEIPSSGRSTSTDTQYF
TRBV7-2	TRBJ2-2	CASSSGLNTGELFF
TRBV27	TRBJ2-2	CASSFTVMTGELFF
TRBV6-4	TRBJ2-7	CASSDPPDSEQYF
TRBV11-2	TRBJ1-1	CASSLVGRNTEAFF